Here is one T cell receptor (beta chain) with its context. Its cognate antigen is unknown. This record comes from a study of OX40 agonist ivuxolimab in advanced cancers. Findings and limits, study-wide: The authors also found low normalized T-cell clonal expansion in some nonresponders.

The ends were cut back, 4 bases at V and 6 bases at J, with 16 bases in the middle. CDR3 size: 15 residues. Germline V CDR1 and CDR2: SGHDT, YYEEEE. The method was immunoSEQ multiplex PCR; TCRdb's version includes in-frame clones alone and lacks a portion of them. This sample has over 75,000 clones, with around 94% found just once. The chain couples TRBV5-6 to TRBJ1-4, with unresolved D. This sequence was found in an adult with an advanced solid tumor such as melanoma, head and neck, liver or kidney cancer. The specimen comprised CD4+ or CD8+ T cells sorted from blood, sampled in a trial of the OX40 agonist ivuxolimab. The CDR3 DNA follows: TGTGCCAGCAGCGCCTCCGGGATCTGGGATGAAAAACTGTTTTTT. Protein: CASSASGIWDEKLFF. The full variable domain, with the rest looked up from reference TRBV5-6 and TRBJ1-4, is DAGVTQSPTHLIKTRGQQVTLRCSPKSGHDTVSWYQQALGQGPQFIFQYYEEEERQRGNFPDRFSGHQFPNYSSELNVNALLLGDSALYLCASSASGIWDEKLFFGSGTQLSVL.